The next 20 T cell receptor beta chains were all read from a single sample in a study of cytomegalovirus exposure and HLA in healthy donors. It was with 60 Vbeta and 13 Jbeta primers that the PCR ran. The repertoire was sequenced with immunoSEQ multiplex PCR; TCRdb's copy has only in-frame clones and lacks some. The sample lists about 100,000 clones, 79% seen once, with under 5% in the top ten. The specimen was PBMCs. These receptors were obtained from a female donor in good health and CMV-seropositive.

This clone was recorded only once. CDR3 coding DNA: TGTGCCTCCCGGTGGAGGCGGATGAACACTGAAGCTTTCTTT. Protein product: CASRWRRMNTEAFF. The chain is built from TRBV30 and TRBJ1-1, with D unclear. With 7 bases removed from V and 0 bases from J, the gap between germline ends came to 15 bases. Germline lookup yields CDR1 GTSNPN and CDR2 SVGIG (reference sequence). The CDR3 length is 14 residues.

The chain has TRBV14 and TRBJ1-6; D unresolved. The germline CDR1 and CDR2 sequences are SGHDN and FVKESK. This CDR3 contains 14 residues. Deletions cut 2 bases from V and 7 bases from J, with 9 bases between. For the CDR3, the DNA is TGTGCCAGCAGCCAATGGGCCACGAATTCACCCCTCCACTTT. Protein sequence: CASSQWATNSPLHF.

V usage is TRBV5-6 and J usage is TRBJ2-2; 10 bases are shared with TRBD2. Germline CDR1 reads SGHDT; CDR2 reads YYEEEE. The ends lost 4 bases at V and 6 bases at J; junction bases unmatched: 9. The CDR3 is 16 residues long. CDR3 loop: CASSQGLASYAGELFF. CDR3 nucleotides: TGTGCCAGCAGCCAGGGACTAGCGTCATACGCCGGGGAGCTGTTTTTT. Full variable domain (rest looked up from reference TRBV5-6 and TRBJ2-2): DAGVTQSPTHLIKTRGQQVTLRCSPKSGHDTVSWYQQALGQGPQFIFQYYEEEERQRGNFPDRFSGHQFPNYSSELNVNALLLGDSALYLCASSQGLASYAGELFFGEGSRLTVL.

V is TRBV6-4 and J is TRBJ2-3; TRBD2 aligns across 11 bases. V shed 0 bases, J shed 4 bases, and the junction held 3 bases outside the gene matches. The CDR3 totals 16 residues. Germline CDR1 and CDR2: MRHNA and SNTAGT. CDR3 bases: TGTGCCAGCAGTGACTCGACTAGCGGGGAGGCAGATACGCAGTATTTT. Translating gives CASSDSTSGEADTQYF.

This clone occurred a few times. The V call is TRBV5-3, the J call TRBJ1-6; 7 positions match TRBD1. TRBV5-3 is treated as an ORF (open reading frame) with a function not yet certain. The CDR3 contains 18 residues. V lost 3 bases to trimming and J lost 4 bases; unmatched junction nucleotides: 13. Here the CDR3 DNA reads TGTGCCAGAAGCTACCTCAAGGTCTCAGGGGGGTATAATTCACCCCTCCACTTT. This codes for CARSYLKVSGGYNSPLHF.

The chain couples TRBV9 to TRBJ2-3, with 9 bases fitting TRBD2. The germline CDR1 and CDR2 sequences are SGDLS and YYNGEE. The J segment lost 6 bases and the V segment lost 3 bases, leaving 5 bases of the junction unmatched. The CDR3 totals 14 residues. Here the CDR3 DNA reads TGTGCCAGCAGCGCGGGGGCGGGGGGGGATACGCAGTATTTT. Translated: CASSAGAGGDTQYF.

The rearrangement links TRBV5-1 to TRBJ1-4, with 7 bases lining up with TRBD1. The CDR3 consists of 16 residues. With 4 bases clipped from V and 0 bases from J, the junction kept 6 bases outside the gene matches. The germline V gene has CDR1 SGHRS and CDR2 YFSETQ. The CDR3 DNA reads TGCGCCAGCAGCCCCGGACAGGCTGCAACTAATGAAAAACTGTTTTTT. Protein sequence: CASSPGQAATNEKLFF.

The V and J genes are TRBV5-8 and TRBJ2-7; 12 nucleotides align to TRBD1. With 3 bases clipped from V and 8 bases from J, the junction kept 6 bases outside the gene matches. Germline CDR1 and CDR2: SGHTS and YDEGEE. The CDR3 consists of 14 residues. The CDR3 DNA is TGTGCCAGCAGCTCCGGGACAGGGGGCCGAAAGCAGTACTTC. Encoded protein: CASSSGTGGRKQYF. Full variable domain (remainder filled in from reference TRBV5-8 and TRBJ2-7): EAGVTQSPTHLIKTRGQQATLRCSPISGHTSVYWYQQALGLGLQFLLWYDEGEERNRGNFPPRFSGRQFPNYSSELNVNALELEDSALYLCASSSGTGGRKQYFGPGTRLTVT.

The V and J genes are TRBV30 and TRBJ2-1; a weak D match, TRBD2 (6 bases). Germline CDR1 is GTSNPN and CDR2 is SVGIG (reference sequence). Trimming removed 0 bases at V and 7 bases at J, with 13 bases between. There are 14 residues in the CDR3. CDR3: CAWSVQFGRNEQFF. In DNA, the CDR3 is TGTGCCTGGAGTGTACAGTTTGGGAGGAATGAGCAGTTCTTC. Looking up the rest from reference TRBV30 and TRBJ2-1 gives the full variable domain: SQTIHQWPATLVQPVGSPLSLECTVEGTSNPNLYWYRQAAGRGLQLLFYSVGIGQISSEVPQNLSASRPQDRQFILSSKKLLLSDSGFYLCAWSVQFGRNEQFFGPGTRLTVL.

This sequence joins TRBV4-1 and TRBJ2-3; 8 bases align to TRBD1. CDR3 length equals 17 residues. Per germline, CDR1 MGHRA and CDR2 YSYEKL. Trimming at V came to 0 bases and at J to 5 bases, leaving 10 bases not matched to a gene. The CDR3 nucleotides are TGCGCCAGCAGCCAAGAGGGGGGCAGGGGGCCGGGAGATACGCAGTATTTT. This sequence encodes CASSQEGGRGPGDTQYF.

This chain joins TRBV2 and TRBJ2-7, with a weak D call TRBD1 (5 bases). This CDR3 is 14 amino acids long. Germline V gives CDR1 SNHLY, CDR2 FYNNEI. V was trimmed by 6 bases and J by 7 bases, leaving 19 bases between them. The CDR3 is CASSRQTPGYEQYF. The CDR3 region has the DNA TGTGCCAGCAGCCGACAGACACCCGGCTATGAGCAGTACTTC.

The J gene is TRBJ2-1, the V gene TRBV5-1; 11 bases align to TRBD2. Trimming at V came to 5 bases and at J to 10 bases, leaving 8 bases not matched to a gene. This CDR3 is built from 14 residues. Germline V gene data show CDR1 as SGHRS and CDR2 as YFSETQ. CDR3 sequence: CASSRVAGGGEQFF. The CDR3 DNA is TGCGCCAGCAGTCGAGTAGCGGGAGGGGGAGAGCAGTTCTTC.

The V and J genes are TRBV2 and TRBJ1-2; perhaps TRBD1 as D (6 bases). This CDR3 region has 16 residues. Germline V gene lookup returns CDR1 SNHLY and CDR2 FYNNEI. V lost 6 bases and J 4 bases, leaving 21 bases between the germline ends. The CDR3 reads CASSQRFAGVIYGYTF. DNA for the CDR3: TGTGCCAGCAGCCAAAGGTTTGCAGGGGTGATCTATGGCTACACCTTC.

The V and J genes are TRBV19 and TRBJ2-1, with 9 bases that match TRBD2. CDR1 is LNHDA and CDR2 is SQIVND in the germline V gene (reference sequence). The CDR3 spans 15 residues. V trimming: 1 base; J trimming: 14 bases; junction bases outside the gene matches: 12. CDR3 DNA sequence: TGTGCCAGTAGTATAGGGGCTAGCGGGGACCCGAGAAAGTTCTTC. Its protein product is CASSIGASGDPRKFF.

This clone has a single count. The rearrangement joins TRBV5-5 to TRBJ2-5, with a weak D call TRBD1 (5 bases). Germline V gene sequence: CDR1 SGHKS, CDR2 YYEKEE (reference sequence). Trimming took 0 bases from V and 0 from J, leaving 9 bases between them. This CDR3 has 15 residues. CDR3 residues: CASSLERGYQETQYF. The CDR3 DNA reads TGTGCCAGCAGCTTGGAAAGGGGCTACCAAGAGACCCAGTACTTC.

V gene TRBV7-2 combines with J gene TRBJ2-3, with D perhaps TRBD2 (7 bases). The CDR3 loop spans 17 amino acids. Germline lookup yields CDR1 SGHTA and CDR2 FQGNSA. Trimming took off 0 bases at V and 3 bases at J, with 16 bases between the two ends. The CDR3 sequence is CASSLAGAGVTTDTQYF. CDR3 bases: TGTGCCAGCAGCTTAGCGGGGGCGGGAGTCACGACAGATACGCAGTATTTT.

V and J are TRBV7-9 and TRBJ1-2; 7 positions match TRBD1. The J segment lost 5 bases and the V segment lost 4 bases, leaving 13 bases of the junction unmatched. This CDR3 has 16 residues. The V gene's germline CDR1 is SEHNR and CDR2 FQNEAQ (reference sequence). CDR3 protein: CASSSSIPGTVYGYTF. CDR3 nucleotide sequence: TGTGCCAGCAGCTCTTCCATCCCCGGGACAGTTTATGGCTACACCTTC.

CDR3: CASSMTSGVYNEQFF. The CDR3 DNA reads as TGTGCCAGTAGTATGACTAGCGGGGTCTACAATGAGCAGTTCTTC. The J gene is TRBJ2-1, the V gene TRBV19; 11 positions agree with TRBD2. This CDR3 is built from 15 residues. Germline V lookup: CDR1 LNHDA, CDR2 SQIVND (reference sequence). V was clipped by 3 bases and J by 3 bases; unmatched bases: 1. The variable domain in full, with the rest retrieved from reference TRBV19 and TRBJ2-1, is DGGITQSPKYLFRKEGQNVTLSCEQNLNHDAMYWYRQDPGQGLRLIYYSQIVNDFQKGDIAEGYSVSREKKESFPLTVTSAQKNPTAFYLCASSMTSGVYNEQFFGPGTRLTVL.

This clone was seen just once. The chain employs TRBV30 and TRBJ1-2; 8 bases align to TRBD1. J gave up 4 bases and V 0 bases, and 10 bases lay outside the gene matches. CDR1 is GTSNPN and CDR2 is SVGIG in the germline V gene (reference sequence). The CDR3 sequence is 16 residues long. The CDR3 DNA follows: TGTGCCTGGAGTGTCGGAAAAGGGACAGGCCGCTATGGCTACACCTTC. This codes for CAWSVGKGTGRYGYTF.

This chain joins TRBV2 and TRBJ1-3; 9 nucleotides line up with TRBD1. The CDR3 runs to 15 residues. V lost 2 bases to trimming and J lost 7 bases; unmatched junction nucleotides: 6. CDR1 and CDR2 from the germline V gene are SNHLY and FYNNEI. The DNA for the CDR3 is TGTGCCAGCAGTGAAAGGACAGGGGAATGGAACACCATATATTTT. This gives the protein CASSERTGEWNTIYF. The entire variable domain, with the rest obtained from reference TRBV2 and TRBJ1-3, is as follows: EPEVTQTPSHQVTQMGQEVILRCVPISNHLYFYWYRQILGQKVEFLVSFYNNEISEKSEIFDDQFSVERPDGSNFTLKIRSTKLEDSAMYFCASSERTGEWNTIYFGEGSWLTVV.